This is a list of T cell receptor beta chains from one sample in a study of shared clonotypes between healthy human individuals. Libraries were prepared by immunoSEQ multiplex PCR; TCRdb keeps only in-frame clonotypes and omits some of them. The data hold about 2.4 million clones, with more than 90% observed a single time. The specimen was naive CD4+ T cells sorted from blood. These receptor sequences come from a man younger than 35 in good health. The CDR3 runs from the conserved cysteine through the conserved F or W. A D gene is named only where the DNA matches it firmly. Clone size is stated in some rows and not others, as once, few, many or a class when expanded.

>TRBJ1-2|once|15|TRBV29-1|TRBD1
TGCAGCGTTTCCTCTGACGCGAGGGGGCGTGGTGGCTACACCTTC
CSVSSDARGRGGYTF
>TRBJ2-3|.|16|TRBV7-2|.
TGTGCCAGCAGCTTAGGGTCGTTCCTCGGCACAGATACGCAGTATTTT
CASSLGSFLGTDTQYF
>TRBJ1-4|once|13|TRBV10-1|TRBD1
TGCGCCAGCCCGGGACAGATCCTCGAAAAACTGTTTTTT
CASPGQILEKLFF
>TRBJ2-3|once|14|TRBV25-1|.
TGTGCCAGCAGCCTACCGCTTAGCACAGATACGCAGTATTTT
CASSLPLSTDTQYF
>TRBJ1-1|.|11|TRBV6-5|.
TGTGCCAGCAACCAAGGGGCTGAAGCTTTCTTT
CASNQGAEAFF
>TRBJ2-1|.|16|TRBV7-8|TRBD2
TGTGCCAGCAGCTTAGCTGGGAGCGGGAGCAACAATGAGCAGTTCTTC
CASSLAGSGSNNEQFF
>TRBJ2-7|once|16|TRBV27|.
TGTGCCAGCAGTTCCCTCGGGAAGCGGGCTAGCTACGAGCAGTACTTC
CASSSLGKRASYEQYF
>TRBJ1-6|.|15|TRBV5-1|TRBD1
TGCGCCAGCAGCTCGGGACAGGGGAAAAATTCACCCCTCCACTTT
CASSSGQGKNSPLHF
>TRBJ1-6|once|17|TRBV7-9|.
TGTGCCAGCAGCTTAGCGCTAGTCAGGGGTCACAATTCACCCCTCCACTTT
CASSLALVRGHNSPLHF
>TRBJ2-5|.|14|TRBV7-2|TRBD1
TGTGCCAGCAGCTGGGGACAGACGGGCAAGACCCAGTACTTC
CASSWGQTGKTQYF
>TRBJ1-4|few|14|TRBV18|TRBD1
TGTGCCAGCTCAGCGAATCAGGGGGCCGAAAAACTGTTTTTT
CASSANQGAEKLFF
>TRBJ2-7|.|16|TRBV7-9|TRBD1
TGTGCCAGCAGCTCCCCACAGGGGTTGGTCCCCTACGAGCAGTACTTC
CASSSPQGLVPYEQYF
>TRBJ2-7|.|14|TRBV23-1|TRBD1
TGCGCCAGCAGTCAGACAGGGGGCGCCTACGAGCAGTACTTC
CASSQTGGAYEQYF
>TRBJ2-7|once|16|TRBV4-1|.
TGCGCCAGCAGCCAAGTTCTGAGCTCCGGAAGCTACGAGCAGTACTTC
CASSQVLSSGSYEQYF
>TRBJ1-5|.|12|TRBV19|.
TGTGCCAGTAGTATCCCCGGCGGGCCCCAGCATTTT
CASSIPGGPQHF
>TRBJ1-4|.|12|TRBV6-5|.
TGTGCCACCAGGAGGGGGAGGGAAAAACTGTTTTTT
CATRRGREKLFF
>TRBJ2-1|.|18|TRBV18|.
TGTGCCAGCTCACCGGGGGACACCGGAAGGCTTCAGTACAATGAGCAGTTCTTC
CASSPGDTGRLQYNEQFF
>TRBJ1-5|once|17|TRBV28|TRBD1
TGTGCCAGCAGTTCCCCCGCGACAGGGTATAGCAATCAGCCCCAGCATTTT
CASSSPATGYSNQPQHF
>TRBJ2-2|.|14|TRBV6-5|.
TGTGCCAGCAGTCTACGATCTAGATCCGGGGAGCTGTTTTTT
CASSLRSRSGELFF
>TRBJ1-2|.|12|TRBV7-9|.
TGTGCCAGCAACTTAGGGGCCTATGGCTACACCTTC
CASNLGAYGYTF
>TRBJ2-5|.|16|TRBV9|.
TGTGCCAGCAGCACCGAACAGGGGAGGTCTTCAGAGACCCAGTACTTC
CASSTEQGRSSETQYF
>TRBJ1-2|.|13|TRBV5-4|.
TGTGCCAGCAGCTTGACGGCGGGCTATGGCTACACCTTC
CASSLTAGYGYTF
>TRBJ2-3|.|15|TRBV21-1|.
TGTGCCAGCAGCACAGGGACAGGGGGCACAGATACGCAGTATTTT
CASSTGTGGTDTQYF
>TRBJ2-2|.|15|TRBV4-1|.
TGCGCCAGCAGCGCCCGGTCGCAAGACACCGGGGAGCTGTTTTTT
CASSARSQDTGELFF
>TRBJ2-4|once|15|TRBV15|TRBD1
TGTGCCACCCGAGGGGCTACAGGGGGTCTAAACATTCAGTACTTC
CATRGATGGLNIQYF
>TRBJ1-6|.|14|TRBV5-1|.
TGCGCCAGCAGCTTGGTTGGGCGGGATTCACCCCTCCACTTT
CASSLVGRDSPLHF
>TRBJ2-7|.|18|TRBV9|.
TGTGCCAGCAGCGTAGTTCGCTTCGGGGACAAAGAGACCTACGAGCAGTACTTC
CASSVVRFGDKETYEQYF
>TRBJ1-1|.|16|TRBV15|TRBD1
TGTGCCACCAGCAGAGATCATGTAGGGGGCGGCGTTCAAGCTTTCTTT
CATSRDHVGGGVQAFF
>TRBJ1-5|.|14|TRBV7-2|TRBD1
TGTGCCAGCAACCCAGGGGACAGCTATCAGCCCCAGCATTTT
CASNPGDSYQPQHF
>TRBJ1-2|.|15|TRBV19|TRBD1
TGTGCCAGTAGTATGAAGGACAGGGAATACTATGGCTACACCTTC
CASSMKDREYYGYTF
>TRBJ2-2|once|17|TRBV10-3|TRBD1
TGTGCCATCAGGATACCCCGGGACAGTTCGAACACCGGGGAGCTGTTTTTT
CAIRIPRDSSNTGELFF
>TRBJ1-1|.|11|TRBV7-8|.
TGTGCCAGCAGCCCGGGGGCTCCTCTTTCTTTT
CASSPGAPLSF
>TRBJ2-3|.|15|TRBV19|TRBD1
TGTGCCAGTAGTTTATTGGACAGGGACACAGATACGCAGTATTTT
CASSLLDRDTDTQYF
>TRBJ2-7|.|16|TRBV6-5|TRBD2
TGTGCCAGCAGTTACCAGGCTCAGCGGGAGTCCTACGAGCAGTACTTC
CASSYQAQRESYEQYF
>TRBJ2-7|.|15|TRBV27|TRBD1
TGTGCCAGCAGTTCGACAGGGGGACCCTCCTACGAGCAGTACTTC
CASSSTGGPSYEQYF
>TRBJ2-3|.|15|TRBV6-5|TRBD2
TGTGCCAGCAGTTATGGCGGGAGTGGAACAGATACGCAGTATTTT
CASSYGGSGTDTQYF
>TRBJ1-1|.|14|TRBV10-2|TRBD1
TGCGCCAGCATAGGGACAGGACGGAACACTGAAGCTTTCTTT
CASIGTGRNTEAFF
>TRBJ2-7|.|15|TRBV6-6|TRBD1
TGTGCCAGCACCTCCCCCGGGACAGGGGAGAACGAGCAGTACTTC
CASTSPGTGENEQYF
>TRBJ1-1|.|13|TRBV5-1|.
TGCGCCAGCAGCTTGGAAATTAACACTGAAGCTTTCTTT
CASSLEINTEAFF
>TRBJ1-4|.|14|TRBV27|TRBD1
TGTGCCAGCAGTCCGGACAGGGGGACTGAAAAACTGTTTTTT
CASSPDRGTEKLFF
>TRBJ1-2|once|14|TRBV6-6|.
TGTGCCAGCAGTTACTCGTACACAGACTATGGCTACACCTTC
CASSYSYTDYGYTF
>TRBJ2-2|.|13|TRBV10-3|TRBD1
TGTGCCAGCGACAGGGGGGGAACCGGGGAGCTGTTTTTT
CASDRGGTGELFF
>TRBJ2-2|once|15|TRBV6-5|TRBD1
TGTGCCAGCAGTGGGACAGGGGTCGACACCGGGGAGCTGTTTTTT
CASSGTGVDTGELFF
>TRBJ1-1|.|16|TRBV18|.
TGTGCCAGCTCTCGATACCTCTTGGCAGCGAACACTGAAGCTTTCTTT
CASSRYLLAANTEAFF
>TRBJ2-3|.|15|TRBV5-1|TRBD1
TGCGCCAGCAGCAACCGGGACAGAAAAACAGATACGCAGTATTTT
CASSNRDRKTDTQYF
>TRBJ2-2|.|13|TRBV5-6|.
TGTGCCAGCAGCTCAGGGAAGGCCGGGGAGCTGTTTTTT
CASSSGKAGELFF
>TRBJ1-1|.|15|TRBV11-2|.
TGTGCCAGCAGCTTAGGGACGGCCGTGAACACTGAAGCTTTCTTT
CASSLGTAVNTEAFF
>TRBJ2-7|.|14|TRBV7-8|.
TGTGCCAGCAGCGGCGGGCTGGCCACCTACGAGCAGTACTTC
CASSGGLATYEQYF
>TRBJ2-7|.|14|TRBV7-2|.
TGTGCCAGCAGCCTTCTGGGGGATAAGTACGAGCAGTACTTC
CASSLLGDKYEQYF
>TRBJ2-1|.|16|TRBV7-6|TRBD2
TGTGCCAGCAGCTTACTAGCGGGGGGCCGCTTAAATGAGCAGTTCTTC
CASSLLAGGRLNEQFF
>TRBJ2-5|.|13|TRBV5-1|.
TGCGCCAGCAGCTTAACCCAGCAAGAGACCCAGTACTTC
CASSLTQQETQYF
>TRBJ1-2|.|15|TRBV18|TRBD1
TGTGCCAGCTCACCACCGACAGGGGCCAACTATGGCTACACCTTC
CASSPPTGANYGYTF
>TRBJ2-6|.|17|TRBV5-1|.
TGCGCCAGCAGTCTCCGGGACCCTCGTTCCGGGGCCAACGTCCTGACTTTC
CASSLRDPRSGANVLTF